This T cell receptor beta chain emerged from a study of T cell responses to AZD1222 COVID-19 vaccine. Sequenced by immunoSEQ multiplex PCR; TCRdb stores in-frame clones only, minus some. The sample gives 110,000 or so clones, about 87% of which show up once; almost 6.5% is in the top ten. Germline V lookup: CDR1 SGHNT, CDR2 YYREEE (reference sequence). The V segment lost 0 bases and the J segment 8 bases; nucleotides outside the gene matches: 6. There are 14 residues in the CDR3. On this clone itself: Its antigen is currently unknown.

Overall study findings and caveats: Spike-specific TCR breadth and depth rose after two AZD1222 doses. Spike-wide vaccine-associated CD4 TCRs dominated at 160-218 and 743-854. Repertoires in all cases were sampled only once the peak T cell response had passed. AZD1222 recipients seropositive at baseline numbered only five to seven.

V and J are TRBV5-4 and TRBJ1-2, with TRBD1 identical over 8 bases. This material consisted of peripheral blood, taken 28 days after the second AZD1222 dose. The receptor's source is an adult who received the AZD1222 COVID-19 vaccine. The CDR3 loop is CASSLDQGARGYTF. CDR3 bases: TGTGCCAGCAGCTTGGATCAGGGGGCTCGGGGCTACACCTTC.